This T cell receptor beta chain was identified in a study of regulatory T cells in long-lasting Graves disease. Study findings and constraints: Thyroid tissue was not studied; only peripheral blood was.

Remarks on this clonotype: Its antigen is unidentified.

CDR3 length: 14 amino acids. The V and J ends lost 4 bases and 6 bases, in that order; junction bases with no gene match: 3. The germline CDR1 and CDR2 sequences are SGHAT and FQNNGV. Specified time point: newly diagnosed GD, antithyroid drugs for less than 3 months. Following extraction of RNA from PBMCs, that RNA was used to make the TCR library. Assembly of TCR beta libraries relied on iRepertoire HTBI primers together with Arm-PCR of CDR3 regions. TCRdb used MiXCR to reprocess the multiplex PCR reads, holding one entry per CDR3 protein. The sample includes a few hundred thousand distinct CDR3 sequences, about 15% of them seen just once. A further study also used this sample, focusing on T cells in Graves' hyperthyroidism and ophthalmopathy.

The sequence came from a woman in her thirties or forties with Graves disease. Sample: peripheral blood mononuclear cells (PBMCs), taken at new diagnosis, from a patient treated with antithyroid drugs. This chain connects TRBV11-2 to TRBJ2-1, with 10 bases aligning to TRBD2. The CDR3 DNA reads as TGTGCCAGCAGCTACGCTAGCGGGAGCAATGAGCAGTTCTTC. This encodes CASSYASGSNEQFF.